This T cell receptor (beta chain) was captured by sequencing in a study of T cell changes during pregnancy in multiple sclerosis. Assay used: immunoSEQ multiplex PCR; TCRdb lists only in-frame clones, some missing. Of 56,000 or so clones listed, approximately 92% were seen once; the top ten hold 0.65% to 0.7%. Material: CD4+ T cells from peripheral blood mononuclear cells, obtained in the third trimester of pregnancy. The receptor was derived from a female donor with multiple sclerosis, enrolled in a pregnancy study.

The CDR3 here is CASSFRWRGKTEAFF. DNA of the CDR3: TGTGCCAGCAGCTTTAGGTGGAGGGGAAAAACTGAAGCTTTCTTT. This chain uses TRBV13 with TRBJ1-1; D possibly corresponds to TRBD1 (5 bases). CDR1 is PRHDT and CDR2 is FYEKMQ in the germline V gene (reference sequence). Trimming left V 3 bases short and J 5 bases short, with 16 bases between. CDR3 length: 15 amino acids.